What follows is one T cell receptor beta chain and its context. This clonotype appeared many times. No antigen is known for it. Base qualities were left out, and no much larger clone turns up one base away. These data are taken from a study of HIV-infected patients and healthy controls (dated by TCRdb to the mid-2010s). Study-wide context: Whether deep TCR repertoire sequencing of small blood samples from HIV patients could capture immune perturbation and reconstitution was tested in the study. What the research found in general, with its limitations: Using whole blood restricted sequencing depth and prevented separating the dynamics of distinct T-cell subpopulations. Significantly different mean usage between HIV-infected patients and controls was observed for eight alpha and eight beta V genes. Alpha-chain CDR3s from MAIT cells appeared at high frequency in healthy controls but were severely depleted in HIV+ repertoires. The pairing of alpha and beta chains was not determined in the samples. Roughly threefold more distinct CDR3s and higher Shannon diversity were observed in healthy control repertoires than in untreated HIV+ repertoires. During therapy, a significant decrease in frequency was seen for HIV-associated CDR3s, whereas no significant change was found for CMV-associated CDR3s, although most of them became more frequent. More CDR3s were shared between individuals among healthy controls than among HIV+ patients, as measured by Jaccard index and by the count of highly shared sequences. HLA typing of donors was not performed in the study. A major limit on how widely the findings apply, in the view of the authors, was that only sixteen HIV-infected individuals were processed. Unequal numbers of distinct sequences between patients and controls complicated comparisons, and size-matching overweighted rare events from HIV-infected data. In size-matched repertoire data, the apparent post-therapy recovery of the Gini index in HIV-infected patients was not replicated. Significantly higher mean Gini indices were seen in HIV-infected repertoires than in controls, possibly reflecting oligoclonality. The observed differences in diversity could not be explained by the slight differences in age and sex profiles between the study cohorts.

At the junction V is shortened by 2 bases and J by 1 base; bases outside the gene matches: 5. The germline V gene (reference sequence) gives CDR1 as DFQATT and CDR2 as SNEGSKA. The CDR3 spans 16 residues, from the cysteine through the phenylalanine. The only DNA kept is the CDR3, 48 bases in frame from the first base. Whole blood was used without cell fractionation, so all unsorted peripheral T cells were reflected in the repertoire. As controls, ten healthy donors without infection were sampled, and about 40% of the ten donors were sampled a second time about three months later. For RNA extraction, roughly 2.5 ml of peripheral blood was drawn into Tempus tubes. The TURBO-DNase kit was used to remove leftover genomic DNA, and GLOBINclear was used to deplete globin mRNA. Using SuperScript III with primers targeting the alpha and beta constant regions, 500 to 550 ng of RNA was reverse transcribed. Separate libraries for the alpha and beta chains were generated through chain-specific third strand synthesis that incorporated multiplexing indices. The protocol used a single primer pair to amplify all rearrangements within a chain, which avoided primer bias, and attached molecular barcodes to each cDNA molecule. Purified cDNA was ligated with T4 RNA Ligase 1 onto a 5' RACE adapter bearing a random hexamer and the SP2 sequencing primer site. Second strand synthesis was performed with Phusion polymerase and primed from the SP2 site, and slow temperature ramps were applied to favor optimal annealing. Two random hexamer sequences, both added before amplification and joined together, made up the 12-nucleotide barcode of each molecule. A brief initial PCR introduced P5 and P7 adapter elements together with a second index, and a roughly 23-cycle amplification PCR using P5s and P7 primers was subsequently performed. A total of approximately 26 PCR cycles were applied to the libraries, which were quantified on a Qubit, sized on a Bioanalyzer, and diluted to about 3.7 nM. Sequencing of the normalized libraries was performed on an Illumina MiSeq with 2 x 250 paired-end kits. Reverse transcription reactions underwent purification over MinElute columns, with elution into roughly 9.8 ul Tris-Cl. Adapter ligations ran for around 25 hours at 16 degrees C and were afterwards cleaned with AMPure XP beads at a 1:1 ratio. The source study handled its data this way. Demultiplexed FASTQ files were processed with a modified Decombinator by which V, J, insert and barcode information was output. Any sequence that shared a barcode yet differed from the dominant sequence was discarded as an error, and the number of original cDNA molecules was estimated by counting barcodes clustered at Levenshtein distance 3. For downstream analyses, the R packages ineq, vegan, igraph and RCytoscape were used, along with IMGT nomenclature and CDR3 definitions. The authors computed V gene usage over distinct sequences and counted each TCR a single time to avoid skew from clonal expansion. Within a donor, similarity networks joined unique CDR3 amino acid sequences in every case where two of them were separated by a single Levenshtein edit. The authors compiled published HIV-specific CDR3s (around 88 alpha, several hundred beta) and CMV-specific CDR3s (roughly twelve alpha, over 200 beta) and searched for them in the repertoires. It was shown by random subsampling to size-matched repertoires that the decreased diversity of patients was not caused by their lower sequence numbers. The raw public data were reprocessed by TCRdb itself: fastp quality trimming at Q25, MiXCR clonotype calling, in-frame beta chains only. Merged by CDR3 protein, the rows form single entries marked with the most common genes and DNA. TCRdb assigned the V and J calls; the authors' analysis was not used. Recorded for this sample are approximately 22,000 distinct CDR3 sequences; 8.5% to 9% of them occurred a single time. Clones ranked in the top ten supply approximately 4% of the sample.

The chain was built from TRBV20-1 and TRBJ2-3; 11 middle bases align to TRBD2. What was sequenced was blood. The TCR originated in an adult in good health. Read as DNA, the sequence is TGCAGTGCTAGACGGTTAGCGGGGGGGGGCACAGATACGCAGTATTTT. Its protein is CSARRLAGGGTDTQYF.